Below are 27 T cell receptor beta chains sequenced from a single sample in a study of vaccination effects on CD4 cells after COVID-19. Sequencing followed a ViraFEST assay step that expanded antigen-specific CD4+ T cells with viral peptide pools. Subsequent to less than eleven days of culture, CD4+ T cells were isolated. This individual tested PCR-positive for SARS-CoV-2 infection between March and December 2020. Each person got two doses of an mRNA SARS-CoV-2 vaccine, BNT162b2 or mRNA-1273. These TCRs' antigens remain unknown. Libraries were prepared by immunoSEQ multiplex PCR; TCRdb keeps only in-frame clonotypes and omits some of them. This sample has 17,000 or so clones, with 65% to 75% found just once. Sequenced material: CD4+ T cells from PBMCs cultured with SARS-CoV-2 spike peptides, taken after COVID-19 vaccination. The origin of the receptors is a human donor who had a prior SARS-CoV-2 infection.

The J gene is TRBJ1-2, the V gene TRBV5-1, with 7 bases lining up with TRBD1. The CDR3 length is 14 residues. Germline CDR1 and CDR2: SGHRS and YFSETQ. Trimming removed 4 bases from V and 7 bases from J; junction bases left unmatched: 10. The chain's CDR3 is CASSTELRTGGYTF. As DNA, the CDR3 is TGCGCCAGCAGCACCGAGCTCCGGACAGGTGGCTACACCTTC.

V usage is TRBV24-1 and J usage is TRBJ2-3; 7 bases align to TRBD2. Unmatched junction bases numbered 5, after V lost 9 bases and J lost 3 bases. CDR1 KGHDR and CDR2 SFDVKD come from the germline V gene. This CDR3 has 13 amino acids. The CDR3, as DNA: TGTGCCACCGGGGGGGGTTCAACAGATACGCAGTATTTT. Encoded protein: CATGGGSTDTQYF.

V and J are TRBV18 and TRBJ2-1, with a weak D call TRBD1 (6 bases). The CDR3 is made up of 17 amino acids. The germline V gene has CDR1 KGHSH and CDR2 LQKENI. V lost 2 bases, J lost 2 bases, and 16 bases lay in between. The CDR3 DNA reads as TGTGCCAGCTCACCAGGGTCGACAGGCGGTGCCTACAATGAGCAGTTCTTC. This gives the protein CASSPGSTGGAYNEQFF.

CDR3 protein: CASSLVAGVGGGSYNEQFF. CDR3 nucleotides: TGTGCCAGCAGCTTAGTAGCGGGAGTGGGGGGAGGGTCCTACAATGAGCAGTTCTTC. This chain connects TRBV7-8 to TRBJ2-1, with TRBD2 matching 9 bases. Germline values: CDR1 SGHVS, CDR2 FQNEAQ. Unmatched junction bases numbered 11, after V lost 1 base and J lost 1 base. The CDR3 is made up of 19 amino acids.

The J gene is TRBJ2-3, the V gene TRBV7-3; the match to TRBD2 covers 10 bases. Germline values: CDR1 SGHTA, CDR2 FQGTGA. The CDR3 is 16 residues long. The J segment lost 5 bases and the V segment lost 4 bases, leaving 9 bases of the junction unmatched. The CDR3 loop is CASSSHSGGQGDTQYF. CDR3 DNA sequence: TGTGCCAGCAGCTCACATAGCGGGGGGCAGGGAGATACGCAGTATTTT.

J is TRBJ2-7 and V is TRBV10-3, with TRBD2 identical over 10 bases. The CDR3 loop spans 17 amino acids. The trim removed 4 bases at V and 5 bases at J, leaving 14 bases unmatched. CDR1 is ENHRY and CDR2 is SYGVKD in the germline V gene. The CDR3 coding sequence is TGTGCCATCAGTGGATCAAAGCCGGGACTAGCGTATGACGAGCAGTACTTC. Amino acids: CAISGSKPGLAYDEQYF.

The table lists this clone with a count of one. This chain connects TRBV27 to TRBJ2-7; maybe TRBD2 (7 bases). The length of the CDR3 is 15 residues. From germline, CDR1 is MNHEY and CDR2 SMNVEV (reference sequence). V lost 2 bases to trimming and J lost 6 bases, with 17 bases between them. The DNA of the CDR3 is TGTGCCAGCAGTTTAATCGGCGGGGGCGGGGCCGAGCAGTACTTC. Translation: CASSLIGGGGAEQYF.

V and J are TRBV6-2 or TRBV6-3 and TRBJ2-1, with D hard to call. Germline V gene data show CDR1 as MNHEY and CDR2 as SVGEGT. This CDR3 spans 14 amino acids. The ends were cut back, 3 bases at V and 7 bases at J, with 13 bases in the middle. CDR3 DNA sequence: TGTGCCAGCAGTTATGGGAATCAACGGAATGAGCAGTTCTTC. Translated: CASSYGNQRNEQFF.

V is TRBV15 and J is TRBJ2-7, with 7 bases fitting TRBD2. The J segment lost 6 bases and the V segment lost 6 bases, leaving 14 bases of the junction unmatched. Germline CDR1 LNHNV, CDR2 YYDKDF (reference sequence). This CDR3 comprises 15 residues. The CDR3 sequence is CATRQSWGGVSEQYF. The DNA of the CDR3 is TGTGCCACCAGGCAGAGCTGGGGGGGAGTTAGCGAGCAGTACTTC.

CDR3 sequence (DNA): TGTGCCAGCAGCTTAGCGAGACTAGCGGGAGCTGAGACCCAGTACTTC. This encodes CASSLARLAGAETQYF. The chain couples TRBV7-9 to TRBJ2-5; 12 positions match TRBD2. Germline values: CDR1 SEHNR, CDR2 FQNEAQ (reference sequence). This CDR3 has 16 residues. The junction had 4 bases not matched to a gene; V was cut back by 0 bases and J by 5 bases.

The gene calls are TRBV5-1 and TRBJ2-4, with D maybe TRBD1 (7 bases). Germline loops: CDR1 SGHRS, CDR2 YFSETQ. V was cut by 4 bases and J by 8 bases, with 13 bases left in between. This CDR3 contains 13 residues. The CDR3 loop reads CASSLDRRDIQYF. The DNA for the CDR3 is TGCGCCAGCAGCCTGGACAGGAGGGACATTCAGTACTTC.

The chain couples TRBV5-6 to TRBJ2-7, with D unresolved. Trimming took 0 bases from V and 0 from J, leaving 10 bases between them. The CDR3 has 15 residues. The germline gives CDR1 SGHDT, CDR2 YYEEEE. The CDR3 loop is CASSLGTISSYEQYF. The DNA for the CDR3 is TGTGCCAGCAGCTTGGGAACTATAAGCTCCTACGAGCAGTACTTC.

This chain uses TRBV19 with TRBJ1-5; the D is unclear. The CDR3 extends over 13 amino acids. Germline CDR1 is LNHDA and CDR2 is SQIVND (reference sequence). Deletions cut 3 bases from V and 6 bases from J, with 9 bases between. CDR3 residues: CASSINTIQPQHF. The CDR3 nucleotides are TGTGCCAGTAGTATCAATACAATTCAGCCCCAGCATTTT.

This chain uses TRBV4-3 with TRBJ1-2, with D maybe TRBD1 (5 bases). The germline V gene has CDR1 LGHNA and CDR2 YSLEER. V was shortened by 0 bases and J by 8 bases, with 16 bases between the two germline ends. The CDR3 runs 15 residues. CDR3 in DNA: TGCGCCAGCAGCCAAGATCTTCGTGGGGCGGTCGGCTACACCTTC. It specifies CASSQDLRGAVGYTF.

The DNA for the CDR3 is TGTGCCAGCAGTCCGAGTGCGGGCCCCTATAATTCACCCCTCCACTTT. Translated: CASSPSAGPYNSPLHF. The J gene is TRBJ1-6, the V gene TRBV27; D gene uncertain. V lost 5 bases and J 2 bases, leaving 13 bases between the germline ends. Germline lookup yields CDR1 MNHEY and CDR2 SMNVEV (reference sequence). The CDR3 length is 16 residues.

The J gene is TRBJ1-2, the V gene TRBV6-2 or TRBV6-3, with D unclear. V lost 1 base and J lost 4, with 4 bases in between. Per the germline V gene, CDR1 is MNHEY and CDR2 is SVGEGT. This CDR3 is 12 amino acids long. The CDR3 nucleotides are TGTGCCAGCAGTTACTATTCCTATGGCTACACCTTC. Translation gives CASSYYSYGYTF.

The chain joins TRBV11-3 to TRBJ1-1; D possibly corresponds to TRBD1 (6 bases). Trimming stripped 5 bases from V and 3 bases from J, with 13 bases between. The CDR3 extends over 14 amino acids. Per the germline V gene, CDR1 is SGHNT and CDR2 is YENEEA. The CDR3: CASSRGGRYTEAFF. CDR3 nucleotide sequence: TGTGCCAGCAGCCGAGGGGGGAGATACACTGAAGCTTTCTTT.

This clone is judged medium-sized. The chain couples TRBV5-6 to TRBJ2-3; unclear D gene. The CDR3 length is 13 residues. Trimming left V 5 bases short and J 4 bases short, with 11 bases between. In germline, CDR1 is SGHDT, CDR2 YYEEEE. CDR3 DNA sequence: TGTGCCAGCAGTGGGGATGGCGCAGATACGCAGTATTTT. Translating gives CASSGDGADTQYF.

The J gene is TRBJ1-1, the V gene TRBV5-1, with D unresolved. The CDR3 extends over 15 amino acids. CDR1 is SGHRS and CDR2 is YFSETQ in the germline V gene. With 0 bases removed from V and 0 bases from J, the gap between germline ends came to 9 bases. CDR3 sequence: CASSLVGGLNTEAFF. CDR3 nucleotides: TGCGCCAGCAGCTTGGTCGGCGGACTGAACACTGAAGCTTTCTTT.

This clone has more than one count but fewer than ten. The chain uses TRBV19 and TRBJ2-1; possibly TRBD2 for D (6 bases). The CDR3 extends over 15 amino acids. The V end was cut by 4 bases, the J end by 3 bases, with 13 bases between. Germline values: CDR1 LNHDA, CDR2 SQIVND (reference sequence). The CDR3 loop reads CASSNRGGNYNEQFF. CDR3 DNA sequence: TGTGCCAGTAGTAATCGCGGAGGGAACTACAATGAGCAGTTCTTC.

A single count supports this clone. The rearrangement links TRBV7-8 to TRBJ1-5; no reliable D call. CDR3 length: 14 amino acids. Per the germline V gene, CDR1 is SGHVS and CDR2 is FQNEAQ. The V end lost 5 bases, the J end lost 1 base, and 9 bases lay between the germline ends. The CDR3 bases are TGTGCCAGCAGCCGCGACCCGAGCAATCAGCCCCAGCATTTT. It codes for CASSRDPSNQPQHF.

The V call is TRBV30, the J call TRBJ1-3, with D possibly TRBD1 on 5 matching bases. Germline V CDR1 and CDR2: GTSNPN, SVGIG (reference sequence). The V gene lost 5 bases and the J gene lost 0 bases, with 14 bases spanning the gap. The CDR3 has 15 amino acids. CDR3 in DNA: TGTGCCTGGGACCGCTCGGGGGGCTCTGGAAACACCATATATTTT. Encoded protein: CAWDRSGGSGNTIYF.

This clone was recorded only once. The CDR3 protein is CASSSPSGRAIKQETQYF. The CDR3 bases are TGTGCCAGCAGTTCCCCTAGCGGGAGGGCCATTAAACAAGAGACCCAGTACTTC. The chain has TRBV6-2 or TRBV6-3 and TRBJ2-5; 12 nucleotides agree with TRBD2. The J segment lost 2 bases and the V segment lost 4 bases, leaving 11 bases of the junction unmatched. The CDR3 has 18 amino acids. Germline V gene data show CDR1 as MNHEY and CDR2 as SVGEGT.

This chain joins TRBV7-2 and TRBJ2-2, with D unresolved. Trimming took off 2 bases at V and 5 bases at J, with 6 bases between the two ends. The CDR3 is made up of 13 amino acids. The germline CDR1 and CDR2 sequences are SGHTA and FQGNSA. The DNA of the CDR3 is TGTGCCAGCAGCTTATCTATGACCGGGGAGCTGTTTTTT. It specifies CASSLSMTGELFF.

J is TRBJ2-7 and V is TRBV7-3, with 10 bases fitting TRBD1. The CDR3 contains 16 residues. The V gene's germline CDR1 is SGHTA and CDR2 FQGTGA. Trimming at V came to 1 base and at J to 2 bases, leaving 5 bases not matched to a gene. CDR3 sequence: CASSLIGGTGAYEQYF. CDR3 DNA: TGTGCCAGCAGCTTAATCGGGGGGACAGGGGCCTACGAGCAGTACTTC.

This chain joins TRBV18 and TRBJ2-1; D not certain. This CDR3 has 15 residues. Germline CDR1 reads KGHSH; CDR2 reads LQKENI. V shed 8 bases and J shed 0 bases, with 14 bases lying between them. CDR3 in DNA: TGTGCCAGCACAATTAGCCTTAGCTCCTACAATGAGCAGTTCTTC. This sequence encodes CASTISLSSYNEQFF. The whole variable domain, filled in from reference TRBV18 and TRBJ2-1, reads NAGVMQNPRHLVRRRGQEARLRCSPMKGHSHVYWYRQLPEEGLKFMVYLQKENIIDESGMPKERFSAEFPKEGPSILRIQQVVRGDSAAYFCASTISLSSYNEQFFGPGTRLTVL.

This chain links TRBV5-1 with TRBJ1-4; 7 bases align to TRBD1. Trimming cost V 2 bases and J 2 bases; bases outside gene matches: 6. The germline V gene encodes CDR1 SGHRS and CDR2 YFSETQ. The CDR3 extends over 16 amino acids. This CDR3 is CASSFLAGGTNEKLFF. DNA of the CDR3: TGCGCCAGCAGCTTCCTGGCAGGGGGGACTAATGAAAAACTGTTTTTT.